This T cell receptor beta chain was found in a study of blood T cell repertoires in COVID-19. Overall study: The United States, Italy and Spain were the sources of the acute and convalescent COVID-19 samples. The analysed material was cDNA or gDNA that came from T cells, B-cell-depleted T cells, or PBMCs.

V shed 6 bases and J 5 bases; nucleotides not matched to a gene: 18. The CDR3 is 17 amino acids. Germline CDR1 is SQVTM and CDR2 is ANQGSEA. The authors' processing: Researchers report that nucleated cell counts were estimated from reference gene primer amplification. Generated by immunoSEQ multiplex PCR, the TCRdb table keeps only in-frame clones and is missing some. V, J and clone size are those of that table, while D and trimming were read from the DNA. Of 220,000 or so clones in the sample, 65% to 85% were seen once. The chain carries TRBV29-1 and TRBJ1-2, with 10 bases aligning to TRBD1. The TCR comes from a woman between 35 and 50 years old who had recovered from COVID-19. Sequenced material: PBMCs or T cells enriched from blood (not recorded which). The CDR3 sequence: CSVSVGQGPLGGYGYTF. CDR3 nucleotides: TGCAGCGTCTCCGTGGGACAGGGGCCGCTCGGGGGATATGGCTACACCTTC.